These 11 T cell receptor beta chains were all obtained from the same sample, sequenced in a study of cytomegalovirus exposure and HLA in healthy donors. 60 Vbeta and 13 Jbeta primers were used in PCR. TCRdb's table, derived via immunoSEQ multiplex PCR, lists solely in-frame clones and lacks some. Of 95,000 to 120,000 clones in the sample, over 60% were seen once. The sample was PBMCs. These receptors all stem from a man younger than 30 in good health and CMV-seropositive.

This clone has only a few counts. The genes are TRBV9 and TRBJ2-2, with D possibly TRBD1 on 5 matching bases. The ends were cut back, 4 bases at V and 5 bases at J, with 6 bases in the middle. The CDR3 totals 12 residues. Germline assignment: CDR1 SGDLS and CDR2 YYNGEE. The CDR3 spells CASSPGTGELFF. In nucleotides, the CDR3 is TGTGCCAGCAGCCCAGGGACCGGGGAGCTGTTTTTT.

This chain connects TRBV5-1 to TRBJ2-1; a possible D gene is TRBD2 (6 bases). The CDR3 totals 14 residues. Germline CDR1 is SGHRS and CDR2 is YFSETQ. Trimming removed 0 bases from V and 8 bases from J, with 12 bases in between. The CDR3 nucleotides are TGCGCCAGCAGCTTGGGGGGGGTCCGGGATGAGCAGTTCTTC. Protein sequence: CASSLGGVRDEQFF.

The chain joins TRBV4-1 to TRBJ1-4; D is possibly TRBD1 (6 bases). CDR1 and CDR2 from the germline V gene are MGHRA and YSYEKL. V was cut by 4 bases and J by 7 bases, with 22 bases left in between. This CDR3 has 17 amino acids. The CDR3 here is CASSRQERQGRGEKLFF. CDR3 coding DNA: TGCGCCAGCAGCCGACAAGAGAGGCAGGGGAGGGGTGAAAAACTGTTTTTT.

V gene TRBV6-1 combines with J gene TRBJ2-1, with 9 nucleotides matching TRBD2. Germline CDR1 reads MNHNS; CDR2 reads SASEGT. Germline trimming cut 6 bases from V and 3 bases from J; bases unmatched to any gene: 6. CDR3 length equals 15 residues. This CDR3 reads CASRTQAGGYNEQFF. The CDR3 coding sequence is TGTGCCAGCAGAACTCAAGCGGGGGGCTACAATGAGCAGTTCTTC.

The chain has TRBV4-2 and TRBJ2-7; TRBD2 matches 11 bases. The CDR3 contains 16 residues. After removal of 1 base from V and 5 bases from J, the junction contained 7 bases not matched to a gene. CDR1 is LGHNA, CDR2 YNFKEQ, per germline. The CDR3 protein is CASSQGLAGGVDEQYF. The CDR3 DNA follows: TGTGCCAGCAGCCAAGGGCTAGCGGGGGGTGTCGACGAGCAGTACTTC.

This clone was observed once. CDR3 sequence (DNA): TGTGCCAGCAGTTCGCTGGGTTACCTATCGGGGGGCTACACCTTC. It is translated as CASSSLGYLSGGYTF. The V gene is TRBV28, the J gene TRBJ1-2; D not certain. The CDR3 totals 15 residues. V was clipped by 4 bases and J by 8 bases, with 20 bases between them. Per germline, CDR1 MDHEN and CDR2 SYDVKM.

V gene TRBV5-1 combines with J gene TRBJ2-7, with TRBD2 identical over 15 bases. Germline CDR1 SGHRS, CDR2 YFSETQ. The CDR3 contains 17 residues. Unmatched junction bases numbered 7, after V lost 4 bases and J lost 2 bases. The CDR3 loop is CASSLGLAGGTAYEQYF. The CDR3 DNA sequence: TGCGCCAGCAGCCTAGGACTAGCGGGGGGGACTGCCTACGAGCAGTACTTC.

The rearrangement uses TRBV29-1 and TRBJ1-4; no reliable D call. V lost 7 bases, J lost 0 bases, and 12 bases lay in between. The CDR3 has 14 amino acids. Germline V gene lookup returns CDR1 SQVTM and CDR2 ANQGSEA. The CDR3 DNA follows: TGCAGCGCACTAGACACTGCAACTAATGAAAAACTGTTTTTT. Its protein product is CSALDTATNEKLFF.

This clone occurred once. The chain employs TRBV4-1 and TRBJ2-1; D perhaps matches TRBD1 (5 bases). Germline CDR1 MGHRA, CDR2 YSYEKL. Trimming removed 1 base at V and 9 bases at J, with 16 bases between. The CDR3 length is 15 residues. The CDR3 protein is CASSQVRQGPREQFF. The CDR3 region has the DNA TGCGCCAGCAGCCAAGTTCGTCAGGGTCCTCGTGAGCAGTTCTTC.

J is TRBJ2-7 and V is TRBV2, with TRBD2 matching 8 bases. This CDR3 has 17 amino acids. The V gene's germline CDR1 is SNHLY and CDR2 FYNNEI. Trimming took 5 bases from V and 2 from J; bases not matched to a gene: 14. The DNA of the CDR3 is TGTGCCAGCAGTCCGATTATTACTAGCGGCCGCACCTACGAGCAGTACGTC. Its translation: CASSPIITSGRTYEQYV.

Only a few counts were recorded for this clone. The rearrangement uses TRBV7-2 and TRBJ1-2; D is unclear. V was clipped by 2 bases and J by 6 bases, with 13 bases between them. The CDR3 loop spans 14 amino acids. CDR1 is SGHTA and CDR2 is FQGNSA in the germline V gene. The CDR3 spells CASSLNSREDGYTF. Here the CDR3 DNA reads TGTGCCAGCAGCTTAAACTCAAGGGAGGATGGCTACACCTTC.